This TCR beta chain was recorded in a study of cytomegalovirus exposure and HLA in healthy donors (dated by TCRdb to the late 2010s). For context, the study as a whole: According to an earlier analysis of 550 to 750 of the donors, about 179 million T cells yielded approximately 120 million unique TCR beta sequences and about 280 Gb of sequence data. Approximately 330 gigabases of sequencing data and about 92 million unique TCR sequences made up an early release that covered 640 HLA-typed donors. Of the 350 to 400 genotyped donors, about 80% fell in the genetic ancestry cluster associated with self-reported Caucasian donors. The study aimed to test whether signatures of past pathogen exposure could be identified by cataloging public T cell receptors. Using immunosequencing, the study profiled T cell repertoires from 500 to 800 subjects and related those repertoires to cytomegalovirus serostatus. Along with the approximately 700-subject first cohort, a separate validation cohort of roughly 110 different subjects was used. The study combined high-throughput TCR immunosequencing, statistical association of individual TCRs with disease status, and machine learning to predict cytomegalovirus infection status. In a later analysis, previously published TCR beta repertoires from more than 500 donors were re-analyzed and high-resolution HLA genotyping was added so that TCR occurrence patterns could be studied. Rather than using new phenotypic data, the later analysis identified candidate immune exposures from TCR beta sequences and from how often those sequences occurred across donors. An earlier analysis of fewer than 750 of the donors used high-throughput TCR beta sequencing to judge whether each TCR beta V gene segment behaved as functional or pseudogenic. Donor age, sex, ethnicity and CMV serostatus were collected together with the repertoire data. A later genetic analysis took genome-wide SNP genotypes for about 55% of the 666 donors and used that subset as a discovery cohort. Every discovery cohort repertoire had been produced on one sequencing platform. HLA typing included class I and class II loci at four-digit resolution. Typing coverage varied by locus: roughly 629-640 donors for A, B, C, DRB1 and DQB1; about 520 for DQA1; over 600 for DPA1; some 470 for DPB1. Four to six DR-DQ haplotypes were handled as single units for association and clustering because linkage in the cohort was strong. Across under 500 genotyped donors of the cohort, an average of approximately 240,000 unique TCR beta nucleotide sequences per donor were sequenced, and around 20% of those sequences were non-productive.

What the authors observed across the whole study: A later genetic analysis reported fewer N-insertions in productive TCRs among donors in an Asian-associated ancestry cluster than the roughly 700-donor mean. The cohort was sequenced for TCR beta chains only, and without alpha or paired-chain data the features that could be detected were limited. According to the authors, the approach could potentially be generalized to other disease states and immunological phenotypes. An association between a missense DCLRE1C variant and V-gene and J-gene trimming of TCR beta chains was found in a later genetic analysis and replicated in an independent cohort. Most TCR sequences were seen in very few donors, while some public TCRs were found in many individuals. The 87-base-pair reads could not distinguish some IMGT-functional V segments, including TRBV6-2 and TRBV6-3, so those segments were excluded. In the study, around 160 TCR beta chains were listed as associated with cytomegalovirus. Specific HLA alleles were associated with some 15,000 TCR beta sequences at a false discovery rate of 0.05 in a later analysis. Correlated functional status among segregating V segments might be attributable to linkage disequilibrium, but an unknown experimental factor could not be ruled out. Cytomegalovirus status was reported to be diagnosed by the classifier with high specificity and sensitivity in both the original and validation cohorts. A cluster of highly shared sequence variants was judged likely to represent a technical artifact of the sequencing pipeline. Assigning TCR associations to individual alleles was difficult when HLA alleles, especially DR and DQ, strongly co-occurred. A further reported finding was that TCR beta sequences accurately predicted the HLA-A and HLA-B alleles for most subjects in the first cohort. Presence/absence analyses assumed roughly uniform sequencing depth across donors, an assumption that may not hold. An earlier analysis of around 500 of the donors showed that most TCR beta V segments appeared in productive rearrangements either about 90% or about 30% of the time, which broadly matched IMGT annotations. The only immune exposure information available for the cohort was CMV serostatus. According to a later analysis, parvovirus B19, influenza, CMV and Epstein-Barr virus appeared linked to several top co-occurrence clusters. Because HLA typing was unavailable for some donors at each locus, only the typed subset was used in association tests. In vitro tests confirmed that a few of the cytomegalovirus-associated TCR beta chains recognize cytomegalovirus antigens. In a later analysis, the rate of TCR association differed among HLA loci, with DRB1 alleles having the most associated TCRs and HLA-C alleles having the fewest. Because counts were too low, about 18 rarely observed V segments, including chromosome 9 orphons, were excluded from the earlier analysis of 587 of the donors. According to a later analysis, most CMV-associated TCR beta chains appeared to be HLA-restricted, and the HLA associations seemed to be driven largely by CMV exposure. In a later analysis, HLA-associated TCR beta chains showed more clonal expansion and lower generation probabilities than non-associated chains that were equally common.

The cohort comprised approximately 700 healthy bone marrow donors. All cohort members were sampled while nominally healthy, although unrecorded immune exposures were likely present. The donor tested CMV seronegative, placing the donor among the 350 or so seronegative members of the cohort. Each donor provided a peripheral blood sample, and peripheral blood mononuclear cells were used for TCR beta sequencing. Genomic DNA extraction from the blood cell samples was performed with the Qiagen DNeasy Blood Extraction Kit. Including cysteine and phenylalanine, the CDR3 has 15 amino acids. The retained sequence is limited to the CDR3, 45 bases, with the frame set at the first base. The germline V gene provides CDR1 SGHTA and CDR2 FQGNSA. Germline trimming amounts to 7 bases on V and 6 bases on J, with 12 as the count of junction bases outside the gene matches. With respect to this clone: It lacks a known antigen. No base-level quality is on record; no much larger clone is a single base apart.

The library relied on the immunoSEQ multiplex PCR assay. The multiplex PCR relied on a mix of 60 forward primers for TCR Vbeta segments and 13 reverse primers for TCR Jbeta segments. The CDR3 region of rearranged TCR beta genes was amplified from genomic DNA by a multiplex PCR assay. On the Illumina HiSeq System, the amplified TCR beta libraries were sequenced as 87-base-pair reads. Concerning the study's data processing: A later analysis tallied around 80 million unique TCR beta chains across the 600 to 700 repertoires, and approximately 12 million of those chains were shared by two or more donors. A nearest-neighbor algorithm error-corrected the raw reads and collapsed the reads into unique sequences, merging closely related sequences to remove PCR and sequencing errors. CDR3 sequences were aligned to IMGT reference sequences to assign V, D and J gene segments. Each retained sequence needed at least a six-nucleotide match to both a V gene segment and a J gene segment. A rearrangement was called productive if the CDR3 had no stop codons and remained in frame with V and J, and every other rearrangement was called non-productive. CDR3 was defined by IMGT convention, running from the second conserved V-encoded cysteine to the conserved J-encoded phenylalanine. Sequences without an unambiguous match to a single V gene segment were excluded from the earlier analysis of a few hundred of the donors. An earlier analysis of just under 600 of the donors called V segments functional above 56.7% productive rearrangements and segregating when the between-donor standard deviation exceeded 5%. A statistical classification framework was developed to diagnose cytomegalovirus status using the catalog of TCR beta chain sequences. A later analysis assigned V and J genes by comparing TCR nucleotide sequences with IMGT/GENE-DB human TR gene sequences. Using the TCRdist pipeline, a later analysis assigned CDR3 sequences along with most-parsimonious VDJ recombination scenarios. In a later analysis, each TCR beta chain was defined by its CDR3 amino acid sequence together with its V-gene family, and reads without a unique V-gene family were excluded. A later analysis removed 600 or so highly shared, low-generation-probability nucleotide sequences to deal with suspected cross-contamination and a sequencing artifact. In a later analysis, a clonal expansion index for each public chain was calculated from normalized within-repertoire ranks of inferred template counts. In a later analysis, generation probabilities were computed using a VDJ recombination model fitted to out-of-frame rearrangements, and the results were checked against IGoR. Hypergeometric tests were used in a later analysis to score TCR-TCR, TCR-HLA and TCR-CMV co-occurrence, with a repertoire-size bias correction applied to the TCR pairs. In a later analysis, false discovery rates were estimated by permuting HLA or CMV assignments 20 times. In a later analysis, co-occurring TCRs were grouped using DBSCAN, with TCRdist sequence similarity added in when clustering inside HLA-allele-positive subsets. For co-occurrence clustering, repertoires with fewer than 30,000 or more than 120,000 public chains were excluded, along with four or five repertoires with anomalous nucleotide sharing. Not all clones reach the TCRdb copy of this immuneACCESS table, which keeps in-frame sequences only. Checked studies attribute under half of the gap to unresolved V genes and leave the rest unexplained. The D gene and trimming were derived from the DNA, and the V and J assignments and clone size from that table. The sample table shows approximately 160,000 clones, and roughly four fifths are seen once. The ten largest clones capture 1.5% to 2% of the sample.

The origin of this receptor is a woman younger than 35 in good health and CMV-seronegative. Sample: PBMCs. In this chain, TRBV7-2 is recombined with TRBJ1-3, with 7 central nucleotides matching TRBD1. The CDR3 protein sequence reads: CASTRTGDRANTIYF. The sequence in DNA is TGTGCCAGCACTCGTACTGGTGACAGGGCAAACACCATATATTTT.